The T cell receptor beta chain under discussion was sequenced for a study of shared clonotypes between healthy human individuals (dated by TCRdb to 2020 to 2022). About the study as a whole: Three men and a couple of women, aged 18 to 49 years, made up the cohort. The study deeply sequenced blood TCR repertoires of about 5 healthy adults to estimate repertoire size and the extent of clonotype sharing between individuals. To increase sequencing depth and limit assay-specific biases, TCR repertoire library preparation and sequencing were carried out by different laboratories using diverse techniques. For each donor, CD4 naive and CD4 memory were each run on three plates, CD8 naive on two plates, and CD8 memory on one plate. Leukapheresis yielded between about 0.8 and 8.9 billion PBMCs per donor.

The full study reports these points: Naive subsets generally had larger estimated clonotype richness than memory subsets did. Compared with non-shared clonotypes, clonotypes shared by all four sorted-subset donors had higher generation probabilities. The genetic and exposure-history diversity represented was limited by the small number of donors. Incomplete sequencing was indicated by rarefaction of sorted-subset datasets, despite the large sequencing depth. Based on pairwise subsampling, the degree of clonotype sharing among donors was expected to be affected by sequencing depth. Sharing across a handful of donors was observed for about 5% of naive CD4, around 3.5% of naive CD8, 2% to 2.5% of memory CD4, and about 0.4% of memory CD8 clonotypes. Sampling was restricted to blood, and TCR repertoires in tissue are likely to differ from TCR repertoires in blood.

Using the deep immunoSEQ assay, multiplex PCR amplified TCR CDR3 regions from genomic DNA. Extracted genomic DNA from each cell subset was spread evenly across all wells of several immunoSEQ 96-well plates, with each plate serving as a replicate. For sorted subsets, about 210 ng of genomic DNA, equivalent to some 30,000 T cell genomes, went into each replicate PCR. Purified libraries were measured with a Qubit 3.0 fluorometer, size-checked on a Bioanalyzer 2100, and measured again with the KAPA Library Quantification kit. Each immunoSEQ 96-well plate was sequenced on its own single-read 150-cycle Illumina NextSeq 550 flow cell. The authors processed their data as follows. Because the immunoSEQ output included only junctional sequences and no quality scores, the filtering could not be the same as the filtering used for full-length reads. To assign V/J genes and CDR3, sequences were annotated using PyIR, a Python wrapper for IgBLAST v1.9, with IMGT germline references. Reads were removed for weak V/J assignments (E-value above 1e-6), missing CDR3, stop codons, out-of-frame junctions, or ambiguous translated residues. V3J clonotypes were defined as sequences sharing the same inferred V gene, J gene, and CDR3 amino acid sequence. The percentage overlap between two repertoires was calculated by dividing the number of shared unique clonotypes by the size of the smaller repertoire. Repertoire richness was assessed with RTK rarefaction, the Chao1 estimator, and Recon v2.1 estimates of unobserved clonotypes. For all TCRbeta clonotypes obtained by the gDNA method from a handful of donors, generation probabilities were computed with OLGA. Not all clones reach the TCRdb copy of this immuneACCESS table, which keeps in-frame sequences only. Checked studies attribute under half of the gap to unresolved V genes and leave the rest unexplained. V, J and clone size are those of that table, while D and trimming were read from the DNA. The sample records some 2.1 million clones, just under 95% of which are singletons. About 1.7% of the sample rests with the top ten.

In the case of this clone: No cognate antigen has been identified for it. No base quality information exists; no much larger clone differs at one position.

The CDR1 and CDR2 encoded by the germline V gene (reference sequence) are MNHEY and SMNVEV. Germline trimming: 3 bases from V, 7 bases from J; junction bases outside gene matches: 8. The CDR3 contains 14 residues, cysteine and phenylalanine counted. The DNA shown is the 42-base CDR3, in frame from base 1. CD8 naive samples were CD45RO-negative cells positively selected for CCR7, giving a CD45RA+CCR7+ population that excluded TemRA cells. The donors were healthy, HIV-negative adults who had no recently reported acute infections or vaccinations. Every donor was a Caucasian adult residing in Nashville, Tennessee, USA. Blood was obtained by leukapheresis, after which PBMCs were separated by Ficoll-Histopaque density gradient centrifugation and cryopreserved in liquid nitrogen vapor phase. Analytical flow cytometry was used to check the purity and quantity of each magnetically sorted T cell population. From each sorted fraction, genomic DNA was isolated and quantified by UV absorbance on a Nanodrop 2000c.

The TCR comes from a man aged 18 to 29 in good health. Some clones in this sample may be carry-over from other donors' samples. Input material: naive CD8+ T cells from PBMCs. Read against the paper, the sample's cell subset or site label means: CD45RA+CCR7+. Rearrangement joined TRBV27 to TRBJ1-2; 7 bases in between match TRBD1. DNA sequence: TGTGCCAGCAGTTTTGACAGGGCGATAGGTGGCTACACCTTC. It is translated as CASSFDRAIGGYTF.